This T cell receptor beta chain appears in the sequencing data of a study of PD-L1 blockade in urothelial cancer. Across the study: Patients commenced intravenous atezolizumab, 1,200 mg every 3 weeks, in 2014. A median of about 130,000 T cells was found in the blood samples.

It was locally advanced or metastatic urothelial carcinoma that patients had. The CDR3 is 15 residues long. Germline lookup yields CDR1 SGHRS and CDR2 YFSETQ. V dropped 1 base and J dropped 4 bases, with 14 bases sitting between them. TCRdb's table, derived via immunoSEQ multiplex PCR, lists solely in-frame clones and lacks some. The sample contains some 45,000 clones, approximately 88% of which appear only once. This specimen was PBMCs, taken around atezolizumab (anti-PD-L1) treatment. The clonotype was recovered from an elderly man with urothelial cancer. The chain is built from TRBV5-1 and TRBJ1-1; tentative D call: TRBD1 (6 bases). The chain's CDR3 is CASSLTKTGPTEAFF. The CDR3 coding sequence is TGCGCCAGCAGCTTGACCAAAACAGGGCCCACTGAAGCTTTCTTT.